A single sample is the source of the 27 T cell receptor beta chains below, sequenced in a study of T cells in Graves' hyperthyroidism and ophthalmopathy. What was amplified from RNA transcripts were TCR beta CDR3 regions. In the first-round RT-PCR of the TCR CDR3, the HTBI primer set was used. Using its own MiXCR run on the multiplex PCR reads, TCRdb lists one record per CDR3 protein. The table has 310,000 or so distinct CDR3 sequences, about 17% seen once; the top ten hold approximately 57%. The sequenced sample was blood. The receptors here all came from a woman aged 60-70 years with Graves' ophthalmopathy.

This clonotype was observed many times. CDR3 protein: CASNTEQGAGEKLFF. CDR3 DNA sequence: TGTGCCAGCAATACCGAACAGGGGGCGGGTGAAAAACTGTTTTTT. The V gene is TRBV28, the J gene TRBJ1-4; 9 nucleotides line up with TRBD1. The germline gives CDR1 MDHEN, CDR2 SYDVKM. The CDR3 runs to 15 residues. Germline trimming cut 7 bases from V and 7 bases from J; bases unmatched to any gene: 10.

Regarding this clonotype: This clone may be a read error of a much larger clone one base away. The rearrangement links TRBV10-3 to TRBJ2-1; TRBD2 is a possible D gene (5 bases). Trimming removed 10 bases at V and 2 bases at J, with 15 bases between. There are 14 residues in the CDR3. Germline V lookup: CDR1 ENHRY, CDR2 SYGVKD. DNA of the CDR3: TGTGCCACCTCTGACGGGGTCCCCTACAATGAGCAGTTCTTC. Translation gives CATSDGVPYNEQFF.

V usage is TRBV15 and J usage is TRBJ2-7, with a tentative D call TRBD1 (6 bases). The V end was cut by 0 bases, the J end by 2 bases, with 11 bases between. CDR1 is LNHNV and CDR2 is YYDKDF in the germline V gene (reference sequence). CDR3 length: 15 residues. For the CDR3, the DNA is TGTGCCACCAGCAGAGATGGGACATCGACCTACGAGCAGTACTTC. This encodes CATSRDGTSTYEQYF.

The table lists this clonotype with many counts. V usage is TRBV6-2 or TRBV6-3 and J usage is TRBJ2-5, with D possibly being TRBD2 (5 bases). The germline V gene encodes CDR1 MNHEY and CDR2 SVGEGT. The CDR3 loop spans 18 amino acids. The ends were cut back, 5 bases at V and 5 bases at J, with 27 bases in the middle. In DNA, the CDR3 is TGTGCCAGCAGTCGCATGTGGAGCGGTATAATCCTCCGGGAGACCCAGTACTTC. Residues: CASSRMWSGIILRETQYF.

The chain is built from TRBV30 and TRBJ2-7, with 8 nucleotides matching TRBD1. The CDR3 has 13 amino acids. The germline V gene has CDR1 GTSNPN and CDR2 SVGIG (reference sequence). Trimming at V came to 5 bases and at J to 3 bases, leaving 6 bases not matched to a gene. The CDR3 sequence: CAWRTGTLYEQYF. Here the CDR3 DNA reads TGTGCCTGGCGGACAGGGACTCTCTACGAGCAGTACTTC.

The rearrangement joins TRBV5-6 to TRBJ2-4, with 8 bases fitting TRBD1. The ends lost 2 bases at V and 5 bases at J; junction bases unmatched: 3. The germline gives CDR1 SGHDT, CDR2 YYEEEE. The CDR3 is 14 residues long. In DNA, the CDR3 is TGTGCCAGCAGCTTCATGGACAGGGAAAACATTCAGTACTTC. This codes for CASSFMDRENIQYF.

This rearrangement joins TRBV20-1 to TRBJ2-4, with D possibly matching TRBD2 (7 bases). The DNA matches TRBJ2-1 better at its end, which makes the J call doubtful. CDR3 length: 16 amino acids. Per the germline V gene, CDR1 is DFQATT and CDR2 is SNEGSKA (reference sequence). The CDR3 nucleotides read TGCAGTGCTTGGGGGGGGCCCGGGGCCGAGAAAAACATTCAGTTCTTC. Translation: CSAWGGPGAEKNIQFF.

CDR3 nucleotides: TGTGCCAGCAGCCAAGATTTAAGCGGGACAAACACCGGGGAGCTGTTTTTT. It specifies CASSQDLSGTNTGELFF. The V call is TRBV3-1, the J call TRBJ2-2, with D perhaps TRBD2 (7 bases). This CDR3 spans 17 amino acids. Germline CDR1 LGHDT, CDR2 YNNKEL (reference sequence). V lost 0 bases and J lost 2, with 13 bases in between.

This clonotype showed up many times. The chain's CDR3 is CASSQDWPGTDTQYF. Written as DNA, the CDR3 is TGCGCCAGCAGCCAAGATTGGCCCGGCACAGATACGCAGTATTTT. The chain employs TRBV4-1 and TRBJ2-3; D is uncertain. V lost 0 bases and J 1 base, leaving 8 bases between the germline ends. The CDR3 totals 15 residues. Looked up from germline, CDR1 is MGHRA and CDR2 is YSYEKL.

The V and J genes are TRBV10-2 and TRBJ1-3; D uncertain. Germline V lookup: CDR1 WSHSY, CDR2 SAAADI. The ends were cut back, 5 bases at V and 4 bases at J, with 12 bases in the middle. CDR3 size: 14 residues. This CDR3 reads CASSSSLGGNTIYF. Written as DNA, the CDR3 is TGCGCCAGCAGTAGTTCCTTAGGAGGAAACACCATATATTTT.

This clonotype was seen repeatedly, ten times or more. The chain combines TRBV28 with TRBJ2-2, with D hard to call. This CDR3 has 14 residues. V gave up 6 bases and J gave up 5 bases, with 13 bases separating them. Germline CDR1 is MDHEN and CDR2 is SYDVKM. This CDR3 reads CASRLPLGTGELFF. The CDR3 DNA reads as TGTGCCAGCAGGTTGCCTTTGGGTACCGGGGAGCTGTTTTTT.

There are a few counts of this clonotype. The V and J genes are TRBV4-3 and TRBJ2-5; D is possibly TRBD1 or TRBD2 (5 bases each). The CDR3 loop spans 15 amino acids. CDR1 is LGHNA, CDR2 YSLEER, per germline. The V end was cut by 0 bases, the J end by 5 bases, with 13 bases between. CDR3 coding DNA: TGCGCCAGCAGCCAAGATGAGGGGATGGTGGAGACCCAGTACTTC. Protein product: CASSQDEGMVETQYF.

This clonotype was counted at least ten times. The rearrangement uses TRBV2 and TRBJ2-7; the match to TRBD1 covers 7 bases. The CDR3 contains 14 residues. V was pared by 6 bases and J by 6 bases, with 11 bases of the junction left unmatched. Germline assignment: CDR1 SNHLY and CDR2 FYNNEI. Here the CDR3 DNA reads TGTGCCAGCAGCCTGGACAGGCGTCTAGGCGAGCAGTACTTC. Its protein is CASSLDRRLGEQYF.

This clonotype was counted at least ten times. The genes are TRBV5-1 and TRBJ2-3; 7 bases line up with TRBD1. Germline V gives CDR1 SGHRS, CDR2 YFSETQ. Trimming cost V 5 bases and J 2 bases; bases outside gene matches: 8. This CDR3 is 15 amino acids long. The CDR3 DNA follows: TGCGCCAGCAGACTTACAGGGGATATCACAGATACGCAGTATTTT. It encodes CASRLTGDITDTQYF.

This clonotype was seen ten or more times. V is TRBV7-2 and J is TRBJ1-2, with D possibly being TRBD1 (5 bases). This CDR3 is 16 amino acids long. Per the germline V gene, CDR1 is SGHTA and CDR2 is FQGNSA. Trimming removed 1 base at V and 3 bases at J, with 15 bases between. This chain's CDR3 is CASSLDSRDAYYGYTF. DNA for the CDR3: TGTGCCAGCAGCTTAGATAGCAGGGATGCCTACTATGGCTACACCTTC.

The sample holds many counts of this clonotype. V usage is TRBV6-1 and J usage is TRBJ1-6, with D tentatively TRBD1 (6 bases). This CDR3 contains 15 residues. Per the germline V gene, CDR1 is MNHNS and CDR2 is SASEGT. V was shortened by 0 bases and J by 8 bases, with 11 bases between the two germline ends. The CDR3 sequence is CASSEAVQGYSPLHF. The CDR3 nucleotides read TGTGCCAGCAGTGAAGCGGTACAGGGTTATTCACCCCTCCACTTT.

This clonotype was recorded many times. The CDR3 DNA sequence: TGCAGTGCTAGCTTGCTAGCGGGGGGATACGAGCAGTACTTC. Its translation is CSASLLAGGYEQYF. The J gene is TRBJ2-7, the V gene TRBV20-1, with 11 bases aligning to TRBD2. This CDR3 region has 14 residues. CDR1 is DFQATT and CDR2 is SNEGSKA in the germline V gene (reference sequence). V trimming: 3 bases; J trimming: 4 bases; junction bases outside the gene matches: 5.

The V gene is TRBV11-2, the J gene TRBJ2-2; D may match TRBD1 or TRBD2 (5 bases each). Germline CDR1 and CDR2: SGHAT and FQNNGV. This CDR3 spans 17 amino acids. Trimming took 4 bases from V and 2 from J, leaving 17 bases between them. CDR3 loop: CASSSRGWGSNTGELFF. The CDR3 nucleotides read TGTGCCAGCAGCTCCCGGGGCTGGGGGTCAAACACCGGGGAGCTGTTTTTT.

This clonotype has ten or more counts. The junction shows a germline mismatch at one end, possibly a read error. This chain uses TRBV2 with TRBJ1-2; D is unclear. The germline V gene encodes CDR1 SNHLY and CDR2 FYNNEI. CDR3 size: 11 residues. In DNA, the CDR3 is TGTGCCAGCAGCGCGGACGATTTGCGGGCCTTC. Its protein product is CASSADDLRAF. The whole variable domain, remainder taken from reference TRBV2 and TRBJ1-2, is EPEVTQTPSHQVTQMGQEVILRCVPISNHLYFYWYRQILGQKVEFLVSFYNNEISEKSEIFDDQFSVERPDGSNFTLKIRSTKLEDSAMYFCASSADDLRAFGSGTRLTVV.

Here the CDR3 reads CASSQDGGGDSPLHF. The DNA for the CDR3 is TGCGCCAGCAGCCAAGATGGAGGCGGGGATTCACCCCTCCACTTT. This chain connects TRBV4-3 to TRBJ1-6; D is unclear. CDR1 is LGHNA and CDR2 is YSLEER in the germline V gene. Deletions cut 0 bases from V and 8 bases from J, with 11 bases between. The CDR3 spans 15 residues.

This clonotype was picked up many times. The genes are TRBV7-2 and TRBJ2-5, with D possibly TRBD2 on 5 matching bases. Germline CDR1 reads SGHTA; CDR2 reads FQGNSA. There are 15 residues in the CDR3. V was trimmed by 5 bases and J by 5 bases, leaving 18 bases between them. The CDR3 DNA follows: TGTGCCAGCAGCGGCCGTAACATCCGGGATGAGACCCAGTACTTC. Protein product: CASSGRNIRDETQYF. Using reference TRBV7-2 and TRBJ2-5 for the parts outside the CDR3, the full variable domain is GAGVSQSPSNKVTEKGKDVELRCDPISGHTALYWYRQSLGQGLEFLIYFQGNSAPDKSGLPSDRFSAERTGGSVSTLTIQRTQQEDSAVYLCASSGRNIRDETQYFGPGTRLLVL.

This clonotype was recorded many times. V and J are TRBV20-1 and TRBJ1-6, with unresolved D. V lost 0 bases, J lost 14 bases, and 8 bases lay in between. Germline V gene sequence: CDR1 DFQATT, CDR2 SNEGSKA (reference sequence). The CDR3 runs 11 residues. The CDR3: CSARDNNSLHF. For the CDR3, the DNA is TGCAGTGCTAGAGATAATAACTCCCTCCACTTT.

This clonotype was counted ten times or more. V usage is TRBV6-2 or TRBV6-3 and J usage is TRBJ2-7, with D tentatively TRBD1 (7 bases). The germline V gene encodes CDR1 MNHEY and CDR2 SVGEGT. The ends were cut back, 6 bases at V and 3 bases at J, with 18 bases in the middle. This CDR3 comprises 15 residues. DNA for the CDR3: TGTGCCAGCAGAGAGGAGGGGACAGCGATCTACGAGCAGTACTTC. It is translated as CASREEGTAIYEQYF.

The rearrangement uses TRBV19 and TRBJ1-6, with 9 bases fitting TRBD1. The germline gives CDR1 LNHDA, CDR2 SQIVND (reference sequence). CDR3 length: 13 amino acids. Germline trimming cut 8 bases from V and 11 bases from J; bases unmatched to any gene: 7. The chain's CDR3 is CASGQTGGAPLHF. CDR3 nucleotide sequence: TGTGCCAGTGGACAGACAGGGGGGGCACCCCTCCACTTT.

This clonotype occurred many times. The chain uses TRBV18 and TRBJ2-7; maybe TRBD1 (6 bases). CDR1 is KGHSH, CDR2 LQKENI, per germline. The CDR3 runs 14 residues. Trimming pared 3 bases from V and 2 bases from J, leaving 11 bases between. The CDR3: CASSPRDNAYEQYF. The CDR3 DNA reads TGTGCCAGCTCACCCCGGGACAACGCCTACGAGCAGTACTTC.

Many counts were recorded for this clonotype. The chain employs TRBV4-1 and TRBJ1-1; 8 bases fit TRBD1. The CDR3 is made up of 17 amino acids. Losses at the gene ends were 2 bases for V and 2 bases for J; bases not matched to a gene: 10. Germline loops: CDR1 MGHRA, CDR2 YSYEKL. This CDR3 reads CASSQPRQGMGNTEAFF. CDR3 bases: TGCGCCAGCAGCCAACCCCGACAGGGGATGGGAAACACTGAAGCTTTCTTT.

The sample holds many counts of this clonotype. The chain is built from TRBV2 and TRBJ2-3; 8 bases align to TRBD2. The ends lost 6 bases at V and 0 bases at J; junction bases unmatched: 5. This CDR3 has 15 amino acids. Germline lookup yields CDR1 SNHLY and CDR2 FYNNEI. CDR3 DNA sequence: TGTGCCAGCAGCGGGGGGGCGGCTAGCACAGATACGCAGTATTTT. Translating gives CASSGGAASTDTQYF.